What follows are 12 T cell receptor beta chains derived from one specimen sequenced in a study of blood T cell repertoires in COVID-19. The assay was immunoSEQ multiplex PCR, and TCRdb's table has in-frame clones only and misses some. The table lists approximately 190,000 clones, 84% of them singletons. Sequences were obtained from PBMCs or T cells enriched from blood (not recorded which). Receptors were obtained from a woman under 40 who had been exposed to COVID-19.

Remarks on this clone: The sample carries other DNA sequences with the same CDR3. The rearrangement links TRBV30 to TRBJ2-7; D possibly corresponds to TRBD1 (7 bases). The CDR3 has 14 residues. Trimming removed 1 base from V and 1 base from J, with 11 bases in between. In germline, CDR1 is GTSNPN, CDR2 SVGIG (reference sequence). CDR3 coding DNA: TGTGCCTGGAGTGAGGCAGGGGGGTCCTACGAGCAGTACTTC. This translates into CAWSEAGGSYEQYF.

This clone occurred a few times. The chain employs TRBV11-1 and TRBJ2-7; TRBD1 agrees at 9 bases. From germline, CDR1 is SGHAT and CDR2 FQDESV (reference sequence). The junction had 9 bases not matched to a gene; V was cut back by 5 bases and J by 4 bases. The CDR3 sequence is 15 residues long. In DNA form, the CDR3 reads TGTGCCAGCAGCATTTTCGGACAGGGGAGGTACGAGCAGTACTTC. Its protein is CASSIFGQGRYEQYF.

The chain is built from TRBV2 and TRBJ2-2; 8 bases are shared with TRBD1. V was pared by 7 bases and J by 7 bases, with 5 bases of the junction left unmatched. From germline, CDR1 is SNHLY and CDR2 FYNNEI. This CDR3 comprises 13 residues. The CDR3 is CASNGQGNGELFF. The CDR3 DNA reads TGTGCCAGCAACGGACAGGGTAACGGGGAGCTGTTTTTT. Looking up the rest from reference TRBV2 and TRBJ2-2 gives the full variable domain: EPEVTQTPSHQVTQMGQEVILRCVPISNHLYFYWYRQILGQKVEFLVSFYNNEISEKSEIFDDQFSVERPDGSNFTLKIRSTKLEDSAMYFCASNGQGNGELFFGEGSRLTVL.

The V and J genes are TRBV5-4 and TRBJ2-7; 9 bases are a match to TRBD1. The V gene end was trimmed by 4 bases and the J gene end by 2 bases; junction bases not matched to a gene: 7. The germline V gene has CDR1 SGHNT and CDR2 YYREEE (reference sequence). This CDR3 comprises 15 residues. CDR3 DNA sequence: TGTGCCAGCAGCCCCGGACAGGGGTTTGCCTACGAGCAGTACTTC. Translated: CASSPGQGFAYEQYF.

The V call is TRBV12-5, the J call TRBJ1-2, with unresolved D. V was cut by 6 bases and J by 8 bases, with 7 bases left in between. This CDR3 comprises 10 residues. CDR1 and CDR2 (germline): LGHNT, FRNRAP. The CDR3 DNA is TGTGCTAGTGGAGAGAGCGGCTACACCTTC. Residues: CASGESGYTF.

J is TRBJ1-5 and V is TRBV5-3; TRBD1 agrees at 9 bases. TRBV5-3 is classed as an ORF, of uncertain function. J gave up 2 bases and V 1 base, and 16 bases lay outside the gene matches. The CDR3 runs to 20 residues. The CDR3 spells CARSLTGLRDREEGNQPQHF. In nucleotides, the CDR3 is TGTGCCAGAAGCTTGACGGGACTCCGGGACAGGGAAGAGGGCAATCAGCCCCAGCATTTT.

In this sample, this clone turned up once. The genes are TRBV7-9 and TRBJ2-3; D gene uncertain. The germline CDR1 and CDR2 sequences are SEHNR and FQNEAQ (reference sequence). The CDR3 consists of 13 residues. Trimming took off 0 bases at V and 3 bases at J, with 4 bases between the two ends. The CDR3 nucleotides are TGTGCCAGCAGCTTAGCTCTTACAGATACGCAGTATTTT. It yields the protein CASSLALTDTQYF.

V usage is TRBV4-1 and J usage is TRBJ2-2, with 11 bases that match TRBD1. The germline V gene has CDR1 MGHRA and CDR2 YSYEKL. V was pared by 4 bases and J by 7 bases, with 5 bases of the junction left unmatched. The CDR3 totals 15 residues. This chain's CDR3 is CASSRGQGAGGELFF. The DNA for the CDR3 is TGCGCCAGCAGCCGAGGACAGGGGGCGGGCGGGGAGCTGTTTTTT.

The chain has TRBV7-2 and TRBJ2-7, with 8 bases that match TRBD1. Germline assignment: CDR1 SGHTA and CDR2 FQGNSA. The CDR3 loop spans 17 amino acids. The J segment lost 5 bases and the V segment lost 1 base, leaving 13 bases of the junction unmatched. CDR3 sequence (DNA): TGTGCCAGCAGCTTAGGGGGGACAGGTAGGAGGATAAACGAGCAGTACTTC. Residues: CASSLGGTGRRINEQYF.

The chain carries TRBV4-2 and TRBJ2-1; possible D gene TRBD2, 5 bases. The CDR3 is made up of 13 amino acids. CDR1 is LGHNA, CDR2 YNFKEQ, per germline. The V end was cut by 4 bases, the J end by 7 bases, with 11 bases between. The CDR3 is CASSPEGWNEQFF. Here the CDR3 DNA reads TGTGCCAGCAGCCCCGAGGGTTGGAATGAGCAGTTCTTC.

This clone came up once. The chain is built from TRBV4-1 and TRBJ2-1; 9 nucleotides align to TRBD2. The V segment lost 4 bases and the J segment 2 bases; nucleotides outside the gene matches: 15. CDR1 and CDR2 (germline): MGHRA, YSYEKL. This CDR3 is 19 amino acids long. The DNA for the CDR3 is TGCGCCAGCAGCCGCAGGGCTAGCGGGGATCTCAAAGCCTACAATGAGCAGTTCTTC. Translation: CASSRRASGDLKAYNEQFF.

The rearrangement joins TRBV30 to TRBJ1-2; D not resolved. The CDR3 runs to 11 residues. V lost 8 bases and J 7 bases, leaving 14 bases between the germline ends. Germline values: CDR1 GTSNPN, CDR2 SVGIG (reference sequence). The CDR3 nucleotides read TGTGCCGCCGTTTCACCAGTTGGCTACACCTTC. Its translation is CAAVSPVGYTF.